One sample yielded the 27 T cell receptor beta chains listed below, sequenced in a study of cytomegalovirus exposure and HLA in healthy donors (dated by TCRdb to about 2017). The library was built by means of the immunoSEQ multiplex PCR assay. Sourced from immuneACCESS, this table was stored by TCRdb with only in-frame sequences that have V and J called. A share of the clones is absent; for the studies checked, an unresolved V gene accounts for under half, and the remainder has no known explanation. This sample is represented by 200,000 to 250,000 clones; less than 90% of them were singletons. Of the sample, around 5.5% falls within the top ten clones. The sample taken for sequencing was PBMCs. The source is a woman between 18 and 29 years old in good health and CMV-seronegative.

V and J are TRBV9 and TRBJ1-4; D uncertain. Germline V gives CDR1 SGDLS, CDR2 YYNGEE. The CDR3 totals 14 residues. V was trimmed by 2 bases and J by 5 bases, leaving 10 bases between them. The CDR3 coding sequence is TGTGCCAGCAGCGTGGCGTCAGAGAATGAAAAACTGTTTTTT. Translating gives CASSVASENEKLFF.

The genes are TRBV7-9 and TRBJ2-2, with TRBD2 as a possible D gene (5 bases). The CDR3 totals 14 residues. V lost 6 bases, J lost 7 bases, and 15 bases lay in between. The germline CDR1 and CDR2 sequences are SEHNR and FQNEAQ (reference sequence). CDR3 DNA: TGTGCCAGCAGTCAACTCCTCCGGGGCGGGGAGCTGTTTTTT. This encodes CASSQLLRGGELFF.

V usage is TRBV4-1 and J usage is TRBJ1-2; D might be TRBD1 (5 bases). This CDR3 comprises 16 residues. The germline V gene encodes CDR1 MGHRA and CDR2 YSYEKL. Trimming pared 3 bases from V and 2 bases from J, leaving 16 bases between. CDR3 sequence: CASSHSPPGYNYGYTF. CDR3 nucleotide sequence: TGCGCCAGCAGCCATAGCCCCCCAGGGTACAACTATGGCTACACCTTC.

This clone was picked up one time. The CDR3: CASSYGQATNEKLFF. Written as DNA, the CDR3 is TGTGCCAGCAGTTACGGCCAGGCAACTAATGAAAAACTGTTTTTT. The rearrangement links TRBV6-5 to TRBJ1-4; no firm D call. CDR1 and CDR2 from the germline V gene are MNHEY and SVGAGI. The CDR3 runs to 15 residues. V lost 2 bases to trimming and J lost 0 bases, with 7 bases between them.

In DNA form, the CDR3 reads TGCGCCAGCAGCTGGGGGTCGGGCGGGAGGCCCTACGAGCAGTACTTC. This translates into CASSWGSGGRPYEQYF. V is TRBV5-1 and J is TRBJ2-7, with 8 bases aligning to TRBD2. Germline V gene sequence: CDR1 SGHRS, CDR2 YFSETQ. V gave up 3 bases and J gave up 2 bases; unmatched junction bases: 10. The CDR3 has 16 amino acids.

The J gene is TRBJ2-1, the V gene TRBV5-1; D unresolved. Trimming cost V 6 bases and J 2 bases, with 18 bases left between them. Germline CDR1 SGHRS, CDR2 YFSETQ. The CDR3 has 16 residues. The CDR3 spells CASTPTGIHTYNEQFF. CDR3 in DNA: TGCGCCAGCACCCCCACCGGCATTCACACCTACAATGAGCAGTTCTTC. Complete variable domain (other parts from reference TRBV5-1 and TRBJ2-1): KAGVTQTPRYLIKTRGQQVTLSCSPISGHRSVSWYQQTPGQGLQFLFEYFSETQRNKGNFPGRFSGRQFSNSRSEMNVSTLELGDSALYLCASTPTGIHTYNEQFFGPGTRLTVL.

This clone was counted at least ten times. The chain recombines TRBV6-1 with TRBJ2-6; D remains ambiguous. V lost 6 bases and J 0 bases, leaving 9 bases between the germline ends. CDR3 length: 15 residues. Germline V gene lookup returns CDR1 MNHNS and CDR2 SASEGT. In DNA form, the CDR3 reads TGTGCCAGCAGGATCGGCGGCTCTGGGGCCAACGTCCTGACTTTC. Protein sequence: CASRIGGSGANVLTF.

This chain joins TRBV6-1 and TRBJ1-2; the D is unclear. CDR1 is MNHNS, CDR2 SASEGT, per germline. The CDR3 extends over 14 amino acids. The germline V and J ends were trimmed by 4 bases and 2 bases, with 11 bases remaining between them. CDR3 sequence reads: CASSAPSGNYGYTF. Here the CDR3 DNA reads TGTGCCAGCAGTGCCCCCTCGGGGAACTATGGCTACACCTTC.

The J gene is TRBJ1-2, the V gene TRBV28, with D hard to call. Trimming pared 3 bases from V and 2 bases from J, leaving 10 bases between. There are 14 residues in the CDR3. Germline V gene data show CDR1 as MDHEN and CDR2 as SYDVKM. The CDR3 is CASSFLTKNYGYTF. The CDR3 region has the DNA TGTGCCAGCAGTTTTTTGACGAAGAACTATGGCTACACCTTC.

This rearrangement joins TRBV9 to TRBJ1-5, with 8 bases identical to TRBD1. The junction had 3 bases not matched to a gene; V was cut back by 0 bases and J by 1 base. This CDR3 comprises 16 residues. The V gene's germline CDR1 is SGDLS and CDR2 YYNGEE. CDR3 protein: CASSVGTGSSNQPQHF. The CDR3 coding sequence is TGTGCCAGCAGCGTAGGGACAGGGAGCAGCAATCAGCCCCAGCATTTT.

This sequence joins TRBV4-1 and TRBJ2-7; 8 positions agree with TRBD2. From germline, CDR1 is MGHRA and CDR2 YSYEKL. CDR3 length: 16 residues. V shed 1 base, J shed 5 bases, and the junction held 10 bases outside the gene matches. The CDR3 DNA follows: TGCGCCAGCAGCCAAGCACGGGGGACTAGAATCCACGAGCAGTACTTC. Residues: CASSQARGTRIHEQYF.

The V call is TRBV11-2, the J call TRBJ2-3, with 8 bases aligning to TRBD2. Germline V gene sequence: CDR1 SGHAT, CDR2 FQNNGV. The CDR3 has 16 amino acids. After removal of 1 base from V and 3 bases from J, the junction contained 6 bases not matched to a gene. The CDR3 bases are TGTGCCAGCAGCTTAGTCCCGGGGGGGTTGACAGATACGCAGTATTTT. This sequence encodes CASSLVPGGLTDTQYF.

This clone was seen a few times. The chain employs TRBV6-6 and TRBJ1-2; TRBD1 is a possible D gene (5 bases). Germline-derived CDR1 and CDR2 are MNHNY and SVGAGI (reference sequence). The length of the CDR3 is 15 residues. V dropped 5 bases and J dropped 4 bases, with 17 bases sitting between them. CDR3 protein: CASSLRDSTLYGYTF. CDR3 nucleotides: TGTGCCAGCAGTCTCCGGGACTCGACGCTCTATGGCTACACCTTC.

J is TRBJ1-1 and V is TRBV7-3, with D uncertain. The CDR3 covers 13 residues. V shed 5 bases and J shed 6 bases, with 13 bases lying between them. CDR1 is SGHTA, CDR2 FQGTGA, per germline. The CDR3 protein is CASSPGRTSEAFF. CDR3 nucleotides: TGTGCCAGCAGCCCCGGACGCACCTCTGAAGCTTTCTTT.

The chain joins TRBV7-8 to TRBJ2-2; 8 bases align to TRBD2. Germline V gene sequence: CDR1 SGHVS, CDR2 FQNEAQ. This CDR3 spans 15 amino acids. V gave up 1 base and J gave up 6 bases; unmatched junction bases: 4. CDR3 bases: TGTGCCAGCAGCTTAGAGGGACTAGGGGCCGGGGAGCTGTTTTTT. Amino acids: CASSLEGLGAGELFF.

This clone was recorded many times. This chain uses TRBV12-5 with TRBJ1-3; TRBD1 agrees at 12 bases. The CDR3 has 17 amino acids. The germline V gene has CDR1 LGHNT and CDR2 FRNRAP. Trimming cost V 1 base and J 2 bases; bases outside gene matches: 3. CDR3 coding DNA: TGTGCTAGTGGTTTGGGCCGGGACAGGGGGCCTGGAAACACCATATATTTT. This encodes CASGLGRDRGPGNTIYF.

This clone was counted once. Other DNA sequences in this specimen translate into the identical CDR3. J is TRBJ1-2 and V is TRBV5-1, with 10 bases aligning to TRBD1. The CDR3 consists of 14 residues. Germline loops: CDR1 SGHRS, CDR2 YFSETQ. Losses at the gene ends were 0 bases for V and 5 bases for J; bases not matched to a gene: 1. In DNA form, the CDR3 reads TGCGCCAGCAGCTTGGGGGACAGGGGATATGGCTACACCTTC. Translated, it gives CASSLGDRGYGYTF.

This clone has just a few counts. The rearrangement links TRBV6-4 to TRBJ2-3, with 12 bases aligning to TRBD1. This CDR3 is 15 amino acids long. Trimming at V came to 2 bases and at J to 4 bases, leaving 1 base not matched to a gene. Germline V CDR1 and CDR2: MRHNA, SNTAGT. Written as DNA, the CDR3 is TGTGCCAGCAGTGACGGGACAGGGGGCCCAGATACGCAGTATTTT. Residues: CASSDGTGGPDTQYF.

The chain recombines TRBV11-2 with TRBJ2-5, with D uncertain. Trimming removed 3 bases from V and 4 bases from J, with 15 bases in between. Germline CDR1 is SGHAT and CDR2 is FQNNGV. The CDR3 runs 15 residues. The CDR3 here is CASSLGLRKIETQYF. Written as DNA, the CDR3 is TGTGCCAGCAGCTTGGGTTTAAGGAAGATAGAGACCCAGTACTTC.

The V and J genes are TRBV10-3 and TRBJ2-2, with D maybe TRBD1 (5 bases). From germline, CDR1 is ENHRY and CDR2 SYGVKD. This CDR3 comprises 15 residues. V was shortened by 0 bases and J by 4 bases, with 9 bases between the two germline ends. The CDR3 reads CAISESGAVTGELFF. CDR3 nucleotides: TGTGCCATCAGTGAGTCAGGGGCGGTCACCGGGGAGCTGTTTTTT.

This chain uses TRBV30 with TRBJ1-2, with 9 bases fitting TRBD1. The CDR3 has 15 amino acids. V shed 4 bases and J 7 bases; nucleotides not matched to a gene: 13. In germline, CDR1 is GTSNPN, CDR2 SVGIG (reference sequence). The CDR3 DNA is TGTGCCTGGACCCCCCAGGCCACAGGGGGCGGTGGCTACACCTTC. It is translated as CAWTPQATGGGGYTF.

This chain uses TRBV4-1 with TRBJ2-1; no definite D call. V gave up 3 bases and J gave up 6 bases, with 3 bases separating them. The CDR3 has 11 residues. Looked up from germline, CDR1 is MGHRA and CDR2 is YSYEKL. The CDR3 coding sequence is TGCGCCAGCAGCCACACCAATGAGCAGTTCTTC. Translation: CASSHTNEQFF.

This sequence joins TRBV30 and TRBJ1-1, with D perhaps matching TRBD1 (5 bases). Trimming removed 5 bases at V and 4 bases at J, with 20 bases between. This CDR3 is 15 amino acids long. Germline CDR1 is GTSNPN and CDR2 is SVGIG (reference sequence). The CDR3 spells CAWGAGPSSGTEAFF. The CDR3, as DNA: TGTGCCTGGGGTGCGGGACCGTCTTCGGGCACTGAAGCTTTCTTT. Full variable domain (missing parts from reference TRBV30 and TRBJ1-1): SQTIHQWPATLVQPVGSPLSLECTVEGTSNPNLYWYRQAAGRGLQLLFYSVGIGQISSEVPQNLSASRPQDRQFILSSKKLLLSDSGFYLCAWGAGPSSGTEAFFGQGTRLTVV.

V usage is TRBV5-4 and J usage is TRBJ2-7, with D possibly being TRBD1 or TRBD2 (6 bases each). Germline V gene data show CDR1 as SGHNT and CDR2 as YYREEE (reference sequence). Trimming left V 5 bases short and J 2 bases short, with 20 bases between. The CDR3 has 16 residues. CDR3 region: CASRHRGGPDPYEQYF. The CDR3 coding sequence is TGTGCCAGCAGACATCGTGGGGGGCCTGATCCCTACGAGCAGTACTTC.

The rearrangement uses TRBV14 and TRBJ2-3; TRBD1 matches at 8 bases. V lost 0 bases and J lost 10; bases outside the gene matches: 9. There are 15 residues in the CDR3. Germline CDR1 and CDR2: SGHDN and FVKESK. The CDR3: CASSQDWTGRRAQYF. CDR3 nucleotides: TGTGCCAGCAGCCAAGATTGGACAGGGCGGAGGGCGCAGTATTTT. Using reference TRBV14 and TRBJ2-3 for the parts outside the CDR3, the full variable domain is EAGVTQFPSHSVIEKGQTVTLRCDPISGHDNLYWYRRVMGKEIKFLLHFVKESKQDESGMPNNRFLAERTGGTYSTLKVQPAELEDSGVYFCASSQDWTGRRAQYFGPGTRLTVL.

The rearrangement uses TRBV6-5 and TRBJ1-6; D is ambiguous. The V and J ends lost 6 bases and 9 bases respectively, with 9 bases between them. The germline gives CDR1 MNHEY, CDR2 SVGAGI. This CDR3 is built from 12 residues. This CDR3 is CASRRESSPLHF. CDR3 in DNA: TGTGCCAGCAGAAGGGAGAGTTCACCCCTCCACTTT.

This clone was counted between two and nine times. The rearrangement uses TRBV4-1 and TRBJ2-6; unclear D gene. V gave up 1 base and J gave up 4 bases, with 8 bases separating them. The germline CDR1 and CDR2 sequences are MGHRA and YSYEKL. The CDR3 contains 15 residues. In DNA, the CDR3 is TGCGCCAGCAGCCAAGCACGTACGGGGGCCAACGTCCTGACTTTC. Protein: CASSQARTGANVLTF.